This T cell receptor beta chain was recovered during a study of cytomegalovirus exposure and HLA in healthy donors. Whole-study findings and limits: In a later analysis, DRB1 alleles had the most associated TCRs; HLA-C alleles the fewest. The authors later linked a missense DCLRE1C variant to TCR beta V- and J-gene trimming. Owing to their indistinguishability, certain V segments, notably TRBV6-2 and TRBV6-3, were excluded.

The PCR had 60 Vbeta and 13 Jbeta primers. This table comes from immunoSEQ multiplex PCR, and its TCRdb copy is limited to in-frame clones, with some not included. The sample lists about 100,000 clones; around 76% were seen once. As concerns this clone: The antigen remains unidentified.

At sampling all donors were nominally healthy, likely with unrecorded immune exposures. The J segment lost 2 bases and the V segment lost 3 bases, leaving 6 bases of the junction unmatched. The V gene's germline CDR1 is KGHSH and CDR2 LQKENI. This CDR3 spans 15 amino acids. V gene TRBV18 combines with J gene TRBJ1-2; TRBD1 agrees at 7 bases. Input material: PBMCs. The TCR comes from a man in his forties or fifties in good health and CMV-seropositive. The CDR3 sequence is CASSPSLQGNYGYTF. For the CDR3, the DNA is TGTGCCAGCTCACCCTCACTACAGGGGAACTATGGCTACACCTTC.